Listed here are 17 T cell receptor beta chains from one sample, sequenced in a study of spatial heterogeneity in lung cancer. Documented time point: sample taken at primary tumor resection. Frozen PBMC, nontumor lung or tumor provided whole RNA, which was sequenced unsorted. TCRdb analysed the 5' RACE reads with MiXCR anew, one entry per CDR3 protein. The sample has about 20,000 distinct CDR3 sequences; under 20% are singletons. This sample comprised PBMCs, obtained at surgery. Every receptor here comes from a male donor with early-stage non-small cell lung cancer.

This clonotype was counted between two and nine times. V and J are TRBV5-1 and TRBJ1-1; D not certain. CDR3 size: 13 residues. V lost 2 bases to trimming and J lost 1 base, with 6 bases between them. The germline V gene has CDR1 SGHRS and CDR2 YFSETQ. CDR3 loop: CASSFGGNTEAFF. The CDR3 DNA is TGCGCCAGCAGCTTCGGAGGGAACACTGAAGCTTTCTTT.

The chain is built from TRBV27 and TRBJ2-1; D uncertain. Germline V gene lookup returns CDR1 MNHEY and CDR2 SMNVEV (reference sequence). The CDR3 totals 12 residues. The ends were cut back, 2 bases at V and 7 bases at J, with 6 bases in the middle. The CDR3 coding sequence is TGTGCCAGCAGTTTAAACGGGAATGAGCAGTTCTTC. Residues: CASSLNGNEQFF.

This chain uses TRBV12-5 with TRBJ2-3; D is perhaps TRBD1 or TRBD2 (5 bases each). The CDR3 is 15 residues long. From germline, CDR1 is LGHNT and CDR2 FRNRAP. V was cut by 6 bases and J by 0 bases, with 13 bases left in between. DNA of the CDR3: TGTGCTAGTGGCCGACGGGGACCCAGCACAGATACGCAGTATTTT. This codes for CASGRRGPSTDTQYF.

Many counts were recorded for this clonotype. The chain couples TRBV2 to TRBJ2-7, with D possibly matching TRBD1 (6 bases). CDR3 length: 15 residues. V shed 7 bases and J shed 4 bases, with 20 bases lying between them. Looked up from germline, CDR1 is SNHLY and CDR2 is FYNNEI. CDR3 bases: TGTGCCAGCAACGAACACAGGGCTTCTCGGTACGAGCAGTACTTC. Amino acids: CASNEHRASRYEQYF.

The chain links TRBV6-1 to TRBJ2-1; perhaps TRBD2 as D (7 bases). The CDR3 sequence is 13 residues long. Trimming stripped 3 bases from V and 15 bases from J, with 18 bases between. CDR1 is MNHNS and CDR2 is SASEGT in the germline V gene. CDR3 residues: CASSEGAGWEGFF. The CDR3 bases are TGTGCCAGCAGTGAGGGGGCAGGCTGGGAGGGGTTCTTC.

This clonotype was seen ten or more times. The rearrangement joins TRBV7-6 to TRBJ1-1, with 11 bases lining up with TRBD1. Germline CDR1 is SGHVS and CDR2 is FNYEAQ. V dropped 5 bases and J dropped 5; count of bases not matched to a gene: 13. The CDR3 sequence is 17 residues long. The CDR3 DNA sequence: TGTGCCAGCAGCACCATCATCGGACAGGGGGCGAAGACTGAAGCTTTCTTT. Protein product: CASSTIIGQGAKTEAFF.

This clonotype has just a few counts. The chain couples TRBV5-4 to TRBJ1-1, with a weak D call TRBD1 (6 bases). The CDR3 contains 14 residues. Trimming shortened V by 4 bases and J by 3 bases, and 13 bases separated the two germline ends. Looked up from germline, CDR1 is SGHNT and CDR2 is YYREEE (reference sequence). CDR3 protein: CASSPRQADTEAFF. CDR3 coding DNA: TGTGCCAGCAGCCCGAGACAGGCTGACACTGAAGCTTTCTTT.

As to this clonotype: It may be a read error: a sequence one base away is much more abundant. The V and J genes are TRBV7-9 and TRBJ2-7; the D gene is possibly TRBD2 (5 bases). CDR1 is SEHNR, CDR2 FQNEAQ, per germline (reference sequence). This CDR3 spans 12 amino acids. The DNA for the CDR3 is TGTGCCAGCAGCCGGGATGCCTACGGGCAGTACTTC. The encoded protein is CASSRDAYGQYF.

This clonotype showed up just a few times. The J gene is TRBJ2-3, the V gene TRBV7-6; no firm D call. Trimming stripped 0 bases from V and 0 bases from J, with 4 bases between. Per germline, CDR1 SGHVS and CDR2 FNYEAQ. This CDR3 contains 14 residues. The CDR3 bases are TGTGCCAGCAGCTTAGCGCTTAGCACAGATACGCAGTATTTT. Its protein product is CASSLALSTDTQYF.

This clonotype was counted many times. The J gene is TRBJ1-2, the V gene TRBV20-1; a weak D match, TRBD1 (6 bases). This CDR3 is 12 amino acids long. Germline V lookup: CDR1 DFQATT, CDR2 SNEGSKA (reference sequence). The V end lost 5 bases, the J end lost 6 bases, and 13 bases lay between the germline ends. CDR3 sequence: CSAASQGNGYTF. CDR3 DNA sequence: TGCAGTGCTGCATCCCAGGGGAATGGCTACACCTTC.

This clonotype was seen a few times. The rearrangement links TRBV29-1 to TRBJ1-2; TRBD1 might be the D (5 bases). This CDR3 has 16 residues. The V gene's germline CDR1 is SQVTM and CDR2 ANQGSEA. Trimming left V 4 bases short and J 5 bases short, with 23 bases between. The CDR3 reads CSVGRQGDPLTYGYTF. In nucleotides, the CDR3 is TGCAGCGTTGGCCGTCAGGGAGATCCCCTTACTTATGGCTACACCTTC.

This clonotype was recorded a few times. The chain uses TRBV20-1 and TRBJ2-6; 7 bases map to TRBD2. V lost 3 bases and J lost 0; bases outside the gene matches: 5. The CDR3 runs to 16 residues. Germline V gene lookup returns CDR1 DFQATT and CDR2 SNEGSKA (reference sequence). CDR3 region: CSASGPGGSGANVLTF. CDR3 nucleotide sequence: TGCAGTGCTAGTGGTCCGGGGGGCTCTGGGGCCAACGTCCTGACTTTC.

V is TRBV6-5 and J is TRBJ1-1, with 7 bases fitting TRBD1. The CDR3 has 15 residues. V trimming: 4 bases; J trimming: 4 bases; junction bases outside the gene matches: 9. The germline V gene encodes CDR1 MNHEY and CDR2 SVGAGI. The CDR3 is CASSSQPQGGTEAFF. The CDR3, as DNA: TGTGCCAGCAGTTCCCAACCCCAGGGGGGCACTGAAGCTTTCTTT.

This clonotype is medium-sized. The V call is TRBV24-1, the J call TRBJ2-2, with TRBD2 matching 7 bases. This CDR3 region has 16 residues. Germline V gene lookup returns CDR1 KGHDR and CDR2 SFDVKD. With V trimmed by 2 bases and J by 1 base, 3 bases remained unmatched. DNA for the CDR3: TGTGCCACCAGTGATTCCCAGCGGGAGAACACCGGGGAGCTGTTTTTT. Its protein product is CATSDSQRENTGELFF.

The rearrangement uses TRBV28 and TRBJ1-1, with 7 bases fitting TRBD1. V shed 5 bases, J shed 10 bases, and the junction held 7 bases outside the gene matches. From germline, CDR1 is MDHEN and CDR2 SYDVKM. The CDR3 covers 12 residues. The CDR3 sequence: CASSGTADRAFF. The DNA for the CDR3 is TGTGCCAGCAGTGGGACAGCAGATCGAGCTTTCTTT.

In its sample, this clonotype was seen many times. V is TRBV3-1 and J is TRBJ2-5, with 8 bases aligning to TRBD2. Losses at the gene ends were 0 bases for V and 1 base for J; bases not matched to a gene: 4. Germline lookup yields CDR1 LGHDT and CDR2 YNNKEL (reference sequence). The CDR3 length is 16 residues. The CDR3 coding sequence is TGTGCCAGCAGCCAAGATTTGGCGGGGGGCCAAGAGACCCAGTACTTC. Translating gives CASSQDLAGGQETQYF.

This clonotype appeared many times. V and J are TRBV7-8 and TRBJ2-3, with D perhaps being TRBD1 or TRBD2 (5 bases each). V was clipped by 7 bases and J by 1 base, with 18 bases between them. The V gene's germline CDR1 is SGHVS and CDR2 FQNEAQ. The CDR3 has 16 residues. CDR3 nucleotide sequence: TGTGCCAGCACCCCGGGACGGGGCGGCGGCACAGATACGCAGTATTTT. Amino acids: CASTPGRGGGTDTQYF.